This T cell receptor (beta chain) was identified in a study of vaccination and CD4 T cells after COVID-19. Study as a whole: Between diagnosis and the drawing of post-COVID samples lay a median approximately 94 days (range 35 to 161).

This sample's treatment: 10-day PBMC culture with coronavirus spike peptide pools or control peptides (ViraFEST assay). Replacement of half the medium with fresh IL-2 medium took place on days 3 and 7. About this clonotype: Its antigen is currently unknown.

This CDR3 has 13 residues. Germline assignment: CDR1 MNHEY and CDR2 SVGEGT. The germline V and J ends were trimmed by 5 bases and 5 bases, with 12 bases remaining between them. An Oncomine TCR Beta short-read assay was used to sequence the DNA from cultured CD4+ T cells. Each CDR3 protein gets one entry after TCRdb re-called the PCR reads with MiXCR. The data contain 13,000 or so distinct CDR3 sequences, 41% of them singletons. This material consisted of CD4+ T cells from blood, cultured in vitro, taken after SARS-CoV-2 vaccination. The chain joins TRBV6-2 or TRBV6-3 to TRBJ1-1; tentative D call: TRBD1 (5 bases). This sequence was found in a human donor who had recovered from COVID-19. The CDR3 reads CASSAKGSTEAFF. The CDR3 region has the DNA TGTGCCAGCAGTGCGAAGGGGAGTACTGAAGCTTTCTTT.